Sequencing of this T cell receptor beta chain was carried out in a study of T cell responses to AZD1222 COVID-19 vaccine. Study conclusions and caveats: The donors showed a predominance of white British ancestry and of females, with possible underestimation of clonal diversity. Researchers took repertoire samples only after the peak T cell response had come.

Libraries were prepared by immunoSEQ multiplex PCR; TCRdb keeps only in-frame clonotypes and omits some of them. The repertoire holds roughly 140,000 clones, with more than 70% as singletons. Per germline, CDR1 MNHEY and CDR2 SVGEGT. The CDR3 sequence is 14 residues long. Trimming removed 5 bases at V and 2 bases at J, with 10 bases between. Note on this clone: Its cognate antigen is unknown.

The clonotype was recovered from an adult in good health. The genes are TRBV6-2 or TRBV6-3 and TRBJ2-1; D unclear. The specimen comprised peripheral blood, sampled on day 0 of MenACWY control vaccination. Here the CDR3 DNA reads TGTGCCAGCAGTACGAGGTTAGCCTACAATGAGCAGTTCTTC. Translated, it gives CASSTRLAYNEQFF.